This T cell receptor beta chain was captured in a study of CD8 T cells in Susac syndrome. CDR3 length: 15 amino acids. Germline V lookup: CDR1 LNHDA, CDR2 SQIVND (reference sequence). V lost 7 bases and J lost 5, with 15 bases in between. RNA totalling roughly 0.5 to 1 ug underwent reverse transcription with random hexamers. Across 54 Vbeta and 13 Jbeta, TCR beta CDR3 was amplified with immunoSEQ multiplex PCR. TCRdb passed the immunoSEQ multiplex PCR reads through MiXCR, listing each CDR3 protein once. This repertoire shows about 190,000 distinct CDR3 sequences, around 95% found once; its top ten account for more than 0.08%.

The TCR sequence derives from a human donor with Susac syndrome. Input material: CD4+ T cells from PBMCs. The J gene is TRBJ1-6, the V gene TRBV19, with D possibly being TRBD1 (5 bases). CDR3 amino acids: CASTTTTGDNSPLHF. As DNA, the CDR3 is TGTGCCAGTACCACGACAACGGGGGATAATTCACCCCTCCACTTT.